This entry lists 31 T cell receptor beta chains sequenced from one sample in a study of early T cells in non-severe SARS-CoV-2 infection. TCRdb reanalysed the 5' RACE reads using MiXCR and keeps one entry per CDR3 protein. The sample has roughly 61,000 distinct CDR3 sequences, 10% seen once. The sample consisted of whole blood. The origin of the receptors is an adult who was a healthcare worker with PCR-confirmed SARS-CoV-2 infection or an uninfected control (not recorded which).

The chain's CDR3 is CSGQGSWNTEAFF. The CDR3 bases are TGCAGCGGGCAGGGCTCCTGGAACACTGAAGCTTTCTTT. The J gene is TRBJ1-1, the V gene TRBV29-1; D may be TRBD1 (5 bases). CDR3 length: 13 amino acids. V was pared by 7 bases and J by 1 base, with 13 bases between. Germline V gene data show CDR1 as SQVTM and CDR2 as ANQGSEA.

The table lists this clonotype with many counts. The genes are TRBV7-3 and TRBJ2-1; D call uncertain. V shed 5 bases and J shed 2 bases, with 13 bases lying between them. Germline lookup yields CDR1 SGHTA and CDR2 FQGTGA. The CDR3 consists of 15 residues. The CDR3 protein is CASSPGAGTYNEQFF. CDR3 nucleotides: TGTGCCAGCAGCCCTGGCGCAGGAACCTACAATGAGCAGTTCTTC.

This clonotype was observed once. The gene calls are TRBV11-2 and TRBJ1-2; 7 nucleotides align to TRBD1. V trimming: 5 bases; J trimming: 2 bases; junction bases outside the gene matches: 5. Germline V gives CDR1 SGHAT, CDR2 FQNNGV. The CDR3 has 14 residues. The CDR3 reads CASSRLQGNYGYTF. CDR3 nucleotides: TGTGCCAGCAGCCGCTTACAGGGGAACTATGGCTACACCTTC.

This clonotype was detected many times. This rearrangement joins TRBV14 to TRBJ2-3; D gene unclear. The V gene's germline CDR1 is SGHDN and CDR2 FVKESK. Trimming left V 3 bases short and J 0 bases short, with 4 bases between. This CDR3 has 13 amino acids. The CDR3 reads CASSQFSTDTQYF. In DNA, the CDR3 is TGTGCCAGCAGCCAGTTTAGCACAGATACGCAGTATTTT.

DNA for the CDR3: TGTGCCAGCAGCCAAGGGGGACAGAGCATTTACGAGCAGTACTTC. This gives the protein CASSQGGQSIYEQYF. The chain joins TRBV3-1 to TRBJ2-7; 7 bases are a match to TRBD1. This CDR3 is 15 amino acids long. CDR1 is LGHDT, CDR2 YNNKEL, per germline (reference sequence). V was pared by 1 base and J by 4 bases, with 7 bases of the junction left unmatched.

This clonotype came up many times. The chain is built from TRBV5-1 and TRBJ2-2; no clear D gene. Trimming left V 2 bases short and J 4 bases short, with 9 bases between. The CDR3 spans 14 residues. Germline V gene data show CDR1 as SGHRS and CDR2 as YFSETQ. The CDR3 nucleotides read TGCGCCAGCAGCTTCACGGTTGGCACCGGGGAGCTGTTTTTT. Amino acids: CASSFTVGTGELFF.

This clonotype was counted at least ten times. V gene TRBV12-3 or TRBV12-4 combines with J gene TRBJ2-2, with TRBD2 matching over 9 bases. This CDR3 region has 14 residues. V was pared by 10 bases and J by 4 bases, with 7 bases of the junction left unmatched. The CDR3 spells CATSLAGLTGELFF. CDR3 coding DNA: TGTGCCACCTCACTAGCGGGTCTCACCGGGGAGCTGTTTTTT.

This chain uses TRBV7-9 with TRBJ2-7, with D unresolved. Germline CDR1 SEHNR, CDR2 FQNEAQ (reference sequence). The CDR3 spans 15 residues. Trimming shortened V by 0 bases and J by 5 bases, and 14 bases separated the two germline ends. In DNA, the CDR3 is TGTGCCAGCAGCTTAGCGCCCGGTCTTATGAACGAGCAGTACTTC. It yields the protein CASSLAPGLMNEQYF.

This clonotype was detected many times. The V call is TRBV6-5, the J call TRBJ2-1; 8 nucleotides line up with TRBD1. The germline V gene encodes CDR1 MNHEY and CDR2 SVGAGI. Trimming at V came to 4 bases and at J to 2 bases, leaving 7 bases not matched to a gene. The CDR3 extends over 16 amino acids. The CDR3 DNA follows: TGTGCCAGCAGTTCTGGACAGGGAGGCACCTACAATGAGCAGTTCTTC. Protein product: CASSSGQGGTYNEQFF.

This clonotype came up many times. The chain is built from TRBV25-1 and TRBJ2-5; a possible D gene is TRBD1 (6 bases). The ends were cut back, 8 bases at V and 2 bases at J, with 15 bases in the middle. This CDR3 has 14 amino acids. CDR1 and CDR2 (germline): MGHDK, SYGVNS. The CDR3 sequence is CASRLQGFQETQYF. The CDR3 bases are TGTGCCAGCCGACTCCAGGGGTTTCAAGAGACCCAGTACTTC.

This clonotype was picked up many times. CDR3 in amino acids: CASQTQPNTEAFF. For the CDR3, the DNA is TGTGCCAGCCAGACACAACCGAACACTGAAGCTTTCTTT. This sequence joins TRBV7-3 and TRBJ1-1; D unclear. Per germline, CDR1 SGHTA and CDR2 FQGTGA. V was clipped by 8 bases and J by 1 base, with 11 bases between them. CDR3 length: 13 residues.

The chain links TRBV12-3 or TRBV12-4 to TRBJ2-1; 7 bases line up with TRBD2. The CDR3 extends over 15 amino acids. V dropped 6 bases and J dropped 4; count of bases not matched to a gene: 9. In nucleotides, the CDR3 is TGTGCCAGCAGCCCGGGGGGATTGGGGTACAATGAGCAGTTCTTC. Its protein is CASSPGGLGYNEQFF.

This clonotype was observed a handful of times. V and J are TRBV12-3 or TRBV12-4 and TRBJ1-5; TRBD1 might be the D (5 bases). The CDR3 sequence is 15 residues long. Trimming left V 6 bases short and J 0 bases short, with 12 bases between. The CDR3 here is CASSPAQGSNQPQHF. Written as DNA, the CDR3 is TGTGCCAGCAGCCCTGCGCAGGGTAGCAATCAGCCCCAGCATTTT.

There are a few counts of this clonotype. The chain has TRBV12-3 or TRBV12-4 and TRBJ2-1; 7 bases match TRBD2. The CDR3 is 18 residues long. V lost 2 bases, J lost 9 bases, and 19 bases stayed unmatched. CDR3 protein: CASSLIERLAVGFGEQFF. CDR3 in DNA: TGTGCCAGCAGTTTAATTGAGAGGCTAGCGGTGGGATTTGGTGAGCAGTTCTTC.

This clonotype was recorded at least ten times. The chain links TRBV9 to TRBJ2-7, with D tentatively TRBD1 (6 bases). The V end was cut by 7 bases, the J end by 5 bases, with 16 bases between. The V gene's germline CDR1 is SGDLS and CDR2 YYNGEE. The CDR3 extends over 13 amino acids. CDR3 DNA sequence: TGTGCCAGCTTGGTGACAGGTATCAACGAGCAGTACTTC. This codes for CASLVTGINEQYF.

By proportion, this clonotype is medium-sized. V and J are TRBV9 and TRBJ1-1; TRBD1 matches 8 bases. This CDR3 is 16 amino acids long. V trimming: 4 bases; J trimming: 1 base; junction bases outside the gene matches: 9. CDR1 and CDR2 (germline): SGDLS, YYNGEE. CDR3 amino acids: CASSPRGQEGNTEAFF. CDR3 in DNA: TGTGCCAGCAGCCCCAGGGGGCAAGAAGGGAACACTGAAGCTTTCTTT.

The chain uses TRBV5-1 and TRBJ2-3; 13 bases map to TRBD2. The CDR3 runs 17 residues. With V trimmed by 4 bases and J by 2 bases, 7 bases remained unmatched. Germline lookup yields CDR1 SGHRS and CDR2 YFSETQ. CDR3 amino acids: CASSPGTSGAITDTQYF. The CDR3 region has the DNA TGCGCCAGCAGCCCTGGGACTAGCGGGGCTATCACAGATACGCAGTATTTT.

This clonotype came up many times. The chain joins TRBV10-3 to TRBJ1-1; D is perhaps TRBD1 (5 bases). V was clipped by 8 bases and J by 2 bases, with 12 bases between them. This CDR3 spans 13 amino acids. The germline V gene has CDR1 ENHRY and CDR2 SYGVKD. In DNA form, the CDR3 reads TGTGCCATCCGACAGCAGACCAACACTGAAGCTTTCTTT. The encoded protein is CAIRQQTNTEAFF.

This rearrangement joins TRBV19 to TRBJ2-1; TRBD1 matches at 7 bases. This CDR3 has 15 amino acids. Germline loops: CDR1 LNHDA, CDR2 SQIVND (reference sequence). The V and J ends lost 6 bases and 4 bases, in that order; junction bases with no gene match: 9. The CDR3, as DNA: TGTGCCAGTAGCCCCTTCCGGGACAGTTACAATGAGCAGTTCTTC. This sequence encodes CASSPFRDSYNEQFF.

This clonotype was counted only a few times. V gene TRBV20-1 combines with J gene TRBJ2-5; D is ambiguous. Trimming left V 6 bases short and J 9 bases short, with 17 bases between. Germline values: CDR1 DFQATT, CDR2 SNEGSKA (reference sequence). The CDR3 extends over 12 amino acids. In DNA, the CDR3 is TGCAGTGCCCGTGAAGGACCCGCGGCCCAGTACTTC. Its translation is CSAREGPAAQYF.

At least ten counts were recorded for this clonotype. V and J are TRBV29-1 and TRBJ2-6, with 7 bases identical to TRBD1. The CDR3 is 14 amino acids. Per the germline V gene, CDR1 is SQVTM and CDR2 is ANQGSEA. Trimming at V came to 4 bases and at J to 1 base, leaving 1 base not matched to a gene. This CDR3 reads CSVGQGSGANVLTF. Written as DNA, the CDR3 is TGCAGCGTTGGACAGGGTTCTGGGGCCAACGTCCTGACTTTC.

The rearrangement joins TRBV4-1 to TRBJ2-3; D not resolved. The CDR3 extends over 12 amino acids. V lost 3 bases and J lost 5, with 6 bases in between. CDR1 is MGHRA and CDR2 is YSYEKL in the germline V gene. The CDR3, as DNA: TGCGCCAGCAGCCAGTCGGGAGATACGCAGTATTTT. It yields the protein CASSQSGDTQYF.

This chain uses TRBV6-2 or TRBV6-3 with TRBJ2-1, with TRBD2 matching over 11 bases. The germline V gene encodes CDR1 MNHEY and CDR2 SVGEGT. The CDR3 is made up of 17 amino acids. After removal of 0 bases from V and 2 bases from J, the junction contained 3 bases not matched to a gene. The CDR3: CASSYSSGLAAYNEQFF. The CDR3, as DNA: TGTGCCAGCAGTTACTCGTCGGGACTAGCGGCCTACAATGAGCAGTTCTTC.

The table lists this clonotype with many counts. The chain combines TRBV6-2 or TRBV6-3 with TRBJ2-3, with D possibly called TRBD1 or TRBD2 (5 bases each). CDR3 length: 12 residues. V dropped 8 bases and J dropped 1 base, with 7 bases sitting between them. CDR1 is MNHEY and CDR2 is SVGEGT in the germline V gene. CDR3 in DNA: TGTGCCAGCGGGACCCGCACAGATACGCAGTATTTT. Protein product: CASGTRTDTQYF.

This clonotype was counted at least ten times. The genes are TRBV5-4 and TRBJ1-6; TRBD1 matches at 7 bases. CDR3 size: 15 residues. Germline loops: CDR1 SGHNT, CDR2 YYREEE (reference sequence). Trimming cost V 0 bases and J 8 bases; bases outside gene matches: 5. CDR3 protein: CASSLDSGGDSPLHF. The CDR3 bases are TGTGCCAGCAGCTTGGACTCAGGGGGAGATTCACCCCTCCACTTT.

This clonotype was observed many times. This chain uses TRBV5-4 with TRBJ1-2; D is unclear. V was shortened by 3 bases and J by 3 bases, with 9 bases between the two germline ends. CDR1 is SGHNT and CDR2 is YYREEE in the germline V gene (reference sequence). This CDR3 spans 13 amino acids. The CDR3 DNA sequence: TGTGCCAGCAGCTCATATTCGGACTATGGCTACACCTTC. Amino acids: CASSSYSDYGYTF. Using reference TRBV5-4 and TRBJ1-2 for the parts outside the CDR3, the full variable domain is ETGVTQSPTHLIKTRGQQVTLRCSSQSGHNTVSWYQQALGQGPQFIFQYYREEENGRGNFPPRFSGLQFPNYSSELNVNALELDDSALYLCASSSYSDYGYTFGSGTRLTVV.

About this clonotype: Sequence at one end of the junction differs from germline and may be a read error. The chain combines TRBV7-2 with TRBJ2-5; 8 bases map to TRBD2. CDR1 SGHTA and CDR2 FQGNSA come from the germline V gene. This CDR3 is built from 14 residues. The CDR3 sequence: CASSFSGGEDTQYF. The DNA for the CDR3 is TGTGCCAGCAGCTTCTCCGGGGGGGAAGATACCCAGTACTTC.

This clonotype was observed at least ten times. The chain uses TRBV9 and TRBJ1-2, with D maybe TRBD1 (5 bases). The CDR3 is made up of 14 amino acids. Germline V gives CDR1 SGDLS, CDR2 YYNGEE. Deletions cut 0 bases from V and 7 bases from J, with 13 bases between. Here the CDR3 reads CASSVVRGVGGYTF. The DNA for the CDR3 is TGTGCCAGCAGCGTAGTTAGAGGGGTTGGTGGCTACACCTTC.

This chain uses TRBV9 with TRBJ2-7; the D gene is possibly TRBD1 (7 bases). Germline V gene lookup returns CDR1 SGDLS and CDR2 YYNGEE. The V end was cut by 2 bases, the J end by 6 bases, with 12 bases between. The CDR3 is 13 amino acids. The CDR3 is CASSVEGAGEQYF. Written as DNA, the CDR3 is TGTGCCAGCAGCGTGGAGGGGGCCGGCGAGCAGTACTTC.

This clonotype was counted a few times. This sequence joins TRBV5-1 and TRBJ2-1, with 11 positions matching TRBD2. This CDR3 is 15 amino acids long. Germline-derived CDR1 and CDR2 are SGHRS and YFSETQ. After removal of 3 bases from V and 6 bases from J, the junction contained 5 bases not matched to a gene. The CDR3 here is CASSWALAGGNEQFF. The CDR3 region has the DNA TGCGCCAGCAGCTGGGCGCTAGCGGGAGGCAATGAGCAGTTCTTC.

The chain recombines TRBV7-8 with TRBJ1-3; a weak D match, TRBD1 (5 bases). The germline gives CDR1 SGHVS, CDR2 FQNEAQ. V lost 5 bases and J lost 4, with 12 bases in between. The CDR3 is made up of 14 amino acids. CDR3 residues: CASSNRGSGNTIYF. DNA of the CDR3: TGTGCCAGCAGCAATCGGGGGTCGGGAAACACCATATATTTT. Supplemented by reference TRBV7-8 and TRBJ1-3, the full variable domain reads GAGVSQSPRYKVAKRGQDVALRCDPISGHVSLFWYQQALGQGPEFLTYFQNEAQLDKSGLPSDRFFAERPEGSVSTLKIQRTQQEDSAVYLCASSNRGSGNTIYFGEGSWLTVV.